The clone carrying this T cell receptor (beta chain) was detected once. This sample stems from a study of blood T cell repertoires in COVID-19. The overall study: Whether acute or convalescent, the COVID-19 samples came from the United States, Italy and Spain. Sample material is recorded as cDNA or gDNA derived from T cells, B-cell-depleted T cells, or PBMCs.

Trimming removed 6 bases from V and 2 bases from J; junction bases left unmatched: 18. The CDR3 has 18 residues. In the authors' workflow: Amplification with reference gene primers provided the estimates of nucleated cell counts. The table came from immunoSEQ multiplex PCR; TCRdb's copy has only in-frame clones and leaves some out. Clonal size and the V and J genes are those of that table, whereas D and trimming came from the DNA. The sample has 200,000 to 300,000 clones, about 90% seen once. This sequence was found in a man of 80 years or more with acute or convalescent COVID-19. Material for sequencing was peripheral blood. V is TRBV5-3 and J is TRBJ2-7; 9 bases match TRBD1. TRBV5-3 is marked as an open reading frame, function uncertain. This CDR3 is CARTPAGQGSLSPYEQYF. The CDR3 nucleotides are TGTGCCAGAACCCCGGCGGGACAGGGTTCCTTATCCCCCTACGAGCAGTACTTC.